The clone carrying this T cell receptor beta chain was found a few times. Here immunoSEQ multiplex PCR was the method, and the copy in TCRdb shows in-frame clones only, minus some. The table shows 120,000 or so clones, with 83% occurring only once. The data originate from a study of blood T cell repertoires in COVID-19. V gave up 10 bases and J gave up 0 bases; unmatched junction bases: 10. The CDR3 length is 15 residues. The V gene's germline CDR1 is SGHTA and CDR2 FQGNSA. Sequences were obtained from peripheral blood. The TCR originated in an elderly man with active or convalescent COVID-19. This chain joins TRBV7-2 and TRBJ1-2, with TRBD1 matching over 8 bases. CDR3 DNA sequence: TGTGCCACTAAGACAGGGGCCATAGCTAACTATGGCTACACCTTC. Translating gives CATKTGAIANYGYTF.